This T cell receptor beta chain is drawn from a study of shared clonotypes between healthy human individuals. Study-wide results and limits: A generally larger estimated richness was seen in naive subsets than in memory subsets. The study found about 5% of naive CD4 clonotypes shared across a handful of donors.

Naive CD8 cells lacked CD45RO, underwent positive selection for CCR7 and left out terminally differentiated effector memory CD45RA+ cells. This CDR3 has 12 residues. V was shortened by 1 base and J by 8 bases, with 8 bases between the two germline ends. The germline CDR1 and CDR2 sequences are SGHAT and FQNNGV. It was approximately 0.2 ug DNA, 30,000 or so T cell genomes, that sorted-subset replicate PCRs used. Assay: immunoSEQ multiplex PCR; the TCRdb copy retains only in-frame clones and omits some. The table includes hundreds of thousands of clones, nearly 95% detected once. Note on this clone: Antigen: not known.

The sample consisted of naive CD8+ T cells sorted from blood. The sequence came from a man aged 25 to 40 in good health. V gene TRBV11-2 combines with J gene TRBJ1-1; tentatively, D is TRBD1 (5 bases). The CDR3 coding sequence is TGTGCCAGCAGCTTAGGCGGACACGAAGCTTTCTTT. As protein: CASSLGGHEAFF.